A selection of T cell receptor beta chains follows, all from one sample in a study of T-cell reconstitution after alpha-beta-depleted transplantation in children. TCRdb reanalysed the PCR reads using MiXCR and keeps one entry per CDR3 protein. The table has about a million distinct CDR3 sequences, roughly 29% seen once; the top ten hold more than 25%. The material sequenced was PBMCs, mostly from graft donor cells, taken 360 days after TCRalphabeta/CD19-depleted stem cell transplant. These receptors originate from a boy under three years old who had a stem cell transplant for SCID, so the T cells may come from the graft donor. Each CDR3 is given with its conserved first and last residue. The D gene is left open where the match is weak. Size is omitted from some rows. Given values are once, few, many or a class for expanded clones.

size	V	D	J	CDR3	DNA
few	TRBV20-1	TRBD1	TRBJ1-6	CSAKRGQGNSPLHF	TGCAGTGCTAAGCGGGGACAGGGTAATTCACCCCTCCACTTT
few	TRBV25-1	TRBD2	TRBJ2-1	CASSDPSGGFEQFF	TGTGCCAGCAGTGACCCTAGCGGGGGGTTTGAGCAGTTCTTC
few	TRBV12-3/TRBV12-4	NA	TRBJ1-5	CASSPRGTGSNQPQHF	TGTGCCAGCAGTCCCAGGGGAACAGGGAGCAATCAGCCCCAGCATTTT
few	TRBV28	TRBD2	TRBJ2-4	CASSFSRGGAKNIQYF	TGTGCCAGCAGTTTTTCCCGGGGGGGTGCCAAAAACATTCAGTACTTC
few	TRBV3-1	NA	TRBJ1-1	CASSQVTPQSEAFF	TGTGCCAGCAGCCAAGTAACTCCACAGAGTGAAGCTTTCTTT
few	TRBV7-2	NA	TRBJ2-7	CASSLGYRPSYEQYF	TGTGCCAGCAGCTTAGGGTATCGCCCCTCCTACGAGCAGTACTTC
once	TRBV5-1	TRBD1	TRBJ1-4	CASSQGGLEQKLFF	TGCGCCAGCAGCCAAGGGGGCTTAGAACAGAAACTGTTTTTT
few	TRBV28	NA	TRBJ2-3	CASSSEREVKRDTQYF	TGTGCCAGCAGCTCGGAACGCGAGGTAAAAAGAGATACGCAGTATTTT
NA	TRBV9	NA	TRBJ1-2	CASSAYVQGWTF	TGTGCCAGCAGCGCGTATGTGCAGGGCTGGACCTTC
NA	TRBV4-2	TRBD1	TRBJ2-5	CASSRGAQGVEETQYF	TGTGCCAGCAGCCGGGGTGCTCAGGGGGTGGAAGAGACCCAGTACTTC
NA	TRBV6-5	NA	TRBJ2-1	CAGSYSIGINEQFF	TGTGCCGGCAGTTACAGTATAGGGATCAATGAGCAGTTCTTC
NA	TRBV20-1	NA	TRBJ2-3	CSARVPGTSTDTQYF	TGCAGTGCTAGAGTCCCCGGGACTAGCACAGATACGCAGTATTTT
few	TRBV7-2	NA	TRBJ2-5	CASSLGLRGVETQYF	TGTGCCAGCAGCTTAGGGTTAAGAGGGGTAGAGACCCAGTACTTC
few	TRBV3-1	NA	TRBJ2-5	CASSPYRETQYF	TGTGCCAGCAGCCCGTACAGAGAGACCCAGTACTTC
many	TRBV9	TRBD1	TRBJ2-3	CASSARQGTTDTQYF	TGTGCCAGCAGCGCCCGACAGGGAACGACAGATACGCAGTATTTT
NA	TRBV5-5	NA	TRBJ2-7	CASSLRDLLSYEQYF	TGTGCCAGCAGCTTGAGGGACCTCCTCTCCTACGAGCAGTACTTC
NA	TRBV6-5	NA	TRBJ2-7	CASSYSTATHYEQYF	TGTGCCAGCAGTTACTCGACCGCCACCCACTACGAGCAGTACTTC
NA	TRBV6-2/TRBV6-3	TRBD1	TRBJ2-1	CASRTTGRNEQFF	TGTGCCAGCCGCACGACAGGGCGCAATGAGCAGTTCTTC
NA	TRBV5-1	NA	TRBJ1-3	CASSWTTSGNTIYF	TGCGCCAGCAGCTGGACCACGTCTGGAAACACCATATATTTT
NA	TRBV7-2	NA	TRBJ2-2	CASSLLGGGRYTGELFF	TGTGCCAGCAGCCTCCTAGGGGGGGGCAGGTACACCGGGGAGCTGTTTTTT
few	TRBV15	TRBD1	TRBJ1-5	CATSRDLTGGRQPQHF	TGTGCCACCAGCAGAGATCTTACAGGGGGTAGGCAGCCCCAGCATTTT
NA	TRBV7-2	NA	TRBJ1-1	CASSLQKMTEAFF	TGTGCCAGCAGCTTACAAAAGATGACTGAAGCTTTCTTT
NA	TRBV6-1	NA	TRBJ1-2	CASSRRQGGYGYTF	TGTGCCAGCAGCCGCCGGCAGGGCGGCTATGGCTACACCTTC
few	TRBV12-3/TRBV12-4	TRBD2	TRBJ2-7	CASSMGGLILKQYF	TGTGCCAGCAGCATGGGGGGACTAATTCTAAAGCAGTACTTC
NA	TRBV19	NA	TRBJ1-5	CASSVGRAAKGNQPQHF	TGTGCCAGTAGTGTCGGGCGGGCAGCGAAGGGCAATCAGCCCCAGCATTTT
NA	TRBV28	TRBD2	TRBJ2-5	CASVTGGGGNQETQYF	TGTGCCAGCGTAACAGGTGGCGGGGGGAATCAAGAGACCCAGTACTTC
NA	TRBV20-1	NA	TRBJ2-5	CSARAMGRGQETQYF	TGCAGTGCTAGAGCTATGGGGCGAGGCCAAGAGACCCAGTACTTC
many	TRBV27	TRBD2	TRBJ2-7	CASSSPAGGPYEQYF	TGTGCCAGCAGTTCCCCGGCGGGGGGCCCCTACGAGCAGTACTTC
NA	TRBV9	NA	TRBJ2-3	CASSGWGGQTDTQYF	TGTGCCAGCAGCGGATGGGGGGGCCAAACAGATACGCAGTATTTT
few	TRBV7-2	NA	TRBJ2-1	CASSSQGGWNSEQFF	TGTGCCAGCAGCTCTCAAGGGGGGTGGAACAGTGAGCAGTTCTTC
NA	TRBV6-5	NA	TRBJ2-3	CASSYSFGGYTDTQYF	TGTGCCAGCAGTTACTCGTTCGGGGGATACACAGATACGCAGTATTTT
NA	TRBV4-1	TRBD1	TRBJ1-2	CASSQAGQGAYGYTF	TGCGCCAGCAGCCAGGCGGGACAGGGGGCCTATGGCTACACCTTC
NA	TRBV6-1	NA	TRBJ1-1	CASKIGGWGRNTEAFF	TGTGCCAGCAAAATAGGAGGTTGGGGACGGAACACTGAAGCTTTCTTT
few	TRBV12-3/TRBV12-4	NA	TRBJ1-3	CASSLGGGHFSGNTIYF	TGTGCCAGCAGTTTAGGCGGGGGACACTTCTCTGGAAACACCATATATTTT
many	TRBV7-9	NA	TRBJ2-3	CASSRGSTDTQYF	TGTGCCAGCAGTCGCGGGAGCACAGATACGCAGTATTTT
NA	TRBV5-1	NA	TRBJ1-1	CASSFLGGEVTEAFF	TGCGCCAGCAGCTTCCTAGGGGGAGAGGTCACTGAAGCTTTCTTT
NA	TRBV4-3	TRBD2	TRBJ2-1	CASSPLSGGVGNEQFF	TGCGCCAGCAGCCCCCTGAGCGGGGGGGTGGGCAATGAGCAGTTCTTC
NA	TRBV4-2	TRBD1	TRBJ2-7	CASSQEYRQGYEQYF	TGTGCCAGCAGCCAAGAATATAGACAGGGCTACGAGCAGTACTTC
many	TRBV7-6	NA	TRBJ2-1	CASSWTDYNEQFF	TGTGCCAGCAGCTGGACAGACTACAATGAGCAGTTCTTC
NA	TRBV18	TRBD2	TRBJ2-1	CASSPNLGLAGDEQFF	TGTGCCAGCTCACCAAACCTCGGACTAGCGGGGGATGAGCAGTTCTTC
NA	TRBV2	TRBD1	TRBJ1-2	CASSLQTSPTGLYGYTF	TGTGCCAGCAGTCTCCAAACCTCCCCGACAGGGCTCTATGGCTACACCTTC
NA	TRBV12-5	NA	TRBJ2-3	CASGKDLINTDTQYF	TGTGCTAGTGGAAAGGACCTCATCAACACAGATACGCAGTATTTT
many	TRBV7-9	NA	TRBJ1-4	CASSLVSSTNEKLFF	TGTGCCAGCAGTCTAGTTTCATCAACTAATGAAAAACTGTTTTTT
NA	TRBV12-3/TRBV12-4	NA	TRBJ2-7	CACCSLSLTSRGLSYEQYF	TGTGCCTGCTGTTCCCTTTCCCTAACTAGCAGAGGCCTCTCCTACGAGCAGTACTTC
NA	TRBV12-5	NA	TRBJ1-4	CASGSGEVLANEKLFF	TGTGCTAGTGGTTCGGGGGAGGTGCTGGCTAATGAAAAACTGTTTTTT
NA	TRBV19	TRBD2	TRBJ2-1	CASSMRGSSYNEQFF	TGTGCCAGTAGTATGCGGGGGTCCTCCTACAATGAGCAGTTCTTC